The clone carrying this T cell receptor (beta chain) was counted only a few times. Its target is not known. The sample originates from a study of T-cell memory formation after mild COVID-19. Study results and limitations: Contracting clones localized mainly to CM and EM when CD4+ and mainly to EMRA when CD8+.

CDR1 and CDR2 (germline): SQVTM, ANQGSEA. The CDR3 is made up of 15 amino acids. V dropped 0 bases and J dropped 2 bases, with 12 bases sitting between them. Each CDR3 protein is one row after TCRdb ran MiXCR on the 5' RACE reads. Among some 440,000 distinct CDR3 sequences listed, nearly 25% were seen once. V gene TRBV29-1 combines with J gene TRBJ2-3; D possibly corresponds to TRBD1 (6 bases). The sequencing sample was made of PBMCs or a T cell subset sorted from them (not recorded which). This TCR was sampled from an adult woman who had mild COVID-19 (a few samples of this study predate the infection). Cell type and time point are not known. CDR3 DNA sequence: TGCAGCGTTGAAGATACGGACAGCTACACAGATACGCAGTATTTT. Amino acid sequence: CSVEDTDSYTDTQYF.